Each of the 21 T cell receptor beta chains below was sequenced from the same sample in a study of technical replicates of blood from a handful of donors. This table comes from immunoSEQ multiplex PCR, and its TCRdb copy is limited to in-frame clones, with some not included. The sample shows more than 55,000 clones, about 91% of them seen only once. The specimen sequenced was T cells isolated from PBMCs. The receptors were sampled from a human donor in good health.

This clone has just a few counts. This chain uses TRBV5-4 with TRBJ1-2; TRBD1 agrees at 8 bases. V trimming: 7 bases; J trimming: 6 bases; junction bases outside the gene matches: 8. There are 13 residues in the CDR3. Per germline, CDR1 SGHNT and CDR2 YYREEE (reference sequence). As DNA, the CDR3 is TGTGCCAGCGGGCGGACAGGGAGTGATGGCTACACCTTC. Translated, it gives CASGRTGSDGYTF. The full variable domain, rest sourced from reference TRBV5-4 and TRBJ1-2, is ETGVTQSPTHLIKTRGQQVTLRCSSQSGHNTVSWYQQALGQGPQFIFQYYREEENGRGNFPPRFSGLQFPNYSSELNVNALELDDSALYLCASGRTGSDGYTFGSGTRLTVV.

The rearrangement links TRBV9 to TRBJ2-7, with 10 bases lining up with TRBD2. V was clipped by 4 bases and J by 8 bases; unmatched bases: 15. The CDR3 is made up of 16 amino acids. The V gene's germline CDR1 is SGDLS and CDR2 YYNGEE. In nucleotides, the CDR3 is TGTGCCAGCAGCCCCGGAGAGATAGCGGGAGGTTATAAGCAGTACTTC. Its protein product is CASSPGEIAGGYKQYF.

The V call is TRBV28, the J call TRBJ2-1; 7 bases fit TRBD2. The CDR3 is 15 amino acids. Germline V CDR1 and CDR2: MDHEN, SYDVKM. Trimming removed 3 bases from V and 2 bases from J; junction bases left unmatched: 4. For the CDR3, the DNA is TGTGCCAGCAGTTTTGTTGCGGGAGCCTACAATGAGCAGTTCTTC. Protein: CASSFVAGAYNEQFF. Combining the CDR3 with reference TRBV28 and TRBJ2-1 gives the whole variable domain DVKVTQSSRYLVKRTGEKVFLECVQDMDHENMFWYRQDPGLGLRLIYFSYDVKMKEKGDIPEGYSVSREKKERFSLILESASTNQTSMYLCASSFVAGAYNEQFFGPGTRLTVL.

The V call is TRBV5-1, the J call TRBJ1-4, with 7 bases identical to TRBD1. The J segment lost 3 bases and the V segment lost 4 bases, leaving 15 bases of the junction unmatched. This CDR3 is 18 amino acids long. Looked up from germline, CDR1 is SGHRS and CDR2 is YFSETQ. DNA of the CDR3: TGCGCCAGCAGCCTCTCCCAGGGGGGAAACATGGCTAATGAAAAACTGTTTTTT. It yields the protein CASSLSQGGNMANEKLFF.

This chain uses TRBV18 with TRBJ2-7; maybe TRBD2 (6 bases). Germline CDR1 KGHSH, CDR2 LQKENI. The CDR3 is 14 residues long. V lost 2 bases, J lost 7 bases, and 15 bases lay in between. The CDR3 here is CASSPAVPGSEQYF. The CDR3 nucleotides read TGTGCCAGCTCACCAGCGGTCCCCGGGAGTGAGCAGTACTTC.

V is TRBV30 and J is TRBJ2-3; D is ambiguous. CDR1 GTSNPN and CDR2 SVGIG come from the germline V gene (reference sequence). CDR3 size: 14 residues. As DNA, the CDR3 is TGTGCTGGTTATGACTCCTTCCTCACAGATACGCAGTATTTT. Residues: CAGYDSFLTDTQYF. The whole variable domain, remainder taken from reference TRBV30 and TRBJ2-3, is SQTIHQWPATLVQPVGSPLSLECTVEGTSNPNLYWYRQAAGRGLQLLFYSVGIGQISSEVPQNLSASRPQDRQFILSSKKLLLSDSGFYLCAGYDSFLTDTQYFGPGTRLTVL.

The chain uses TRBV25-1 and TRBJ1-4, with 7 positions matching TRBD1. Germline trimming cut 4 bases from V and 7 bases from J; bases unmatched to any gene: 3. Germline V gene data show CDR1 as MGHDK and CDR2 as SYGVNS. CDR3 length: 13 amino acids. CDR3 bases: TGTGCCAGCAGTGGAGGGGGCCGTGAAAAACTGTTTTTT. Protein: CASSGGGREKLFF.

The CDR3 DNA reads as TGTGCCAGCAGCTTGCCAGGGGAGCAATACGAGCAGTACTTC. This translates into CASSLPGEQYEQYF. The gene calls are TRBV5-4 and TRBJ2-7, with D maybe TRBD1 (6 bases). Trimming shortened V by 1 base and J by 4 bases, and 12 bases separated the two germline ends. CDR3 length: 14 residues. Germline values: CDR1 SGHNT, CDR2 YYREEE (reference sequence).

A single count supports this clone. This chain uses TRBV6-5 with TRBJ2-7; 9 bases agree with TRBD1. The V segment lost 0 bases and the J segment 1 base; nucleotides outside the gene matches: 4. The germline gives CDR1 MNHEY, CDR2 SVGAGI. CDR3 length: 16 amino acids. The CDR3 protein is CASSYSTGGISYEQYF. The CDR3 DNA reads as TGTGCCAGCAGTTACTCGACAGGGGGTATATCCTACGAGCAGTACTTC.

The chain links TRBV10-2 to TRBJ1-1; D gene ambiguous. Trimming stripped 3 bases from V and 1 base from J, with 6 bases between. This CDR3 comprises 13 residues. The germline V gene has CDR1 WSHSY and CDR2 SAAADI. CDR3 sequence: CASSDHRNTEAFF. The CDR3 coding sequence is TGCGCCAGCAGTGACCACAGGAACACTGAAGCTTTCTTT.

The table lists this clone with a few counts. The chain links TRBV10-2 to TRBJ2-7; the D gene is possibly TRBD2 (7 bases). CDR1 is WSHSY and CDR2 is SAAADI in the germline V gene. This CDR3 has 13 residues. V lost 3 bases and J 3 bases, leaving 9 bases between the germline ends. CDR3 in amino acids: CASSEGGVYEQYF. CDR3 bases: TGCGCCAGCAGTGAAGGGGGGGTCTACGAGCAGTACTTC.

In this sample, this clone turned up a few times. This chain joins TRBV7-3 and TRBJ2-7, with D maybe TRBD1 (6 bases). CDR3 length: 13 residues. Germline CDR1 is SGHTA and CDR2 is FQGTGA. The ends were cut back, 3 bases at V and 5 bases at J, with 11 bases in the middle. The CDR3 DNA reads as TGTGCCAGCAGCTTCATCAGGGGCGACGAGCAGTACTTC. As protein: CASSFIRGDEQYF.

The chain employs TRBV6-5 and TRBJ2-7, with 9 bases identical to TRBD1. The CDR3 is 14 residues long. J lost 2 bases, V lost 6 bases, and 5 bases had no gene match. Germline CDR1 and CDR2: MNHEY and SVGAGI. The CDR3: CASSPRQGAYEQYF. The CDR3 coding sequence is TGTGCCAGCAGCCCCCGACAGGGGGCCTACGAGCAGTACTTC.

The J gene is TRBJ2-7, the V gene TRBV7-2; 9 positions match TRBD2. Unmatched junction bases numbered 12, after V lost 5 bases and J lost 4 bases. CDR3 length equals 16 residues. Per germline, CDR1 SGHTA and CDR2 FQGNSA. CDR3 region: CASSPGSAGGIYEQYF. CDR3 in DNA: TGTGCCAGCAGCCCAGGCTCAGCGGGAGGTATTTACGAGCAGTACTTC. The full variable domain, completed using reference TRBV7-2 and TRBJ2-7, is GAGVSQSPSNKVTEKGKDVELRCDPISGHTALYWYRQSLGQGLEFLIYFQGNSAPDKSGLPSDRFSAERTGGSVSTLTIQRTQQEDSAVYLCASSPGSAGGIYEQYFGPGTRLTVT.

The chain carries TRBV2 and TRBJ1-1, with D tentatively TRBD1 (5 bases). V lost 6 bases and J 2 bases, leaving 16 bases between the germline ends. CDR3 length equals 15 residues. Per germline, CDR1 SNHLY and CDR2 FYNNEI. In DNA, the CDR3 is TGTGCCAGCAGCTTTTCGACAGACCGAAACACTGAAGCTTTCTTT. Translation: CASSFSTDRNTEAFF.

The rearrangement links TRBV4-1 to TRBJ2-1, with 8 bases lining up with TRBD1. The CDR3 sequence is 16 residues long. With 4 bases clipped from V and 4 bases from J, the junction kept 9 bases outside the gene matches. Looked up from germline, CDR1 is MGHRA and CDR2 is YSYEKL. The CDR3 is CASSLQGGVGYNEQFF. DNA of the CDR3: TGCGCCAGCAGCCTACAGGGGGGTGTTGGTTACAATGAGCAGTTCTTC.

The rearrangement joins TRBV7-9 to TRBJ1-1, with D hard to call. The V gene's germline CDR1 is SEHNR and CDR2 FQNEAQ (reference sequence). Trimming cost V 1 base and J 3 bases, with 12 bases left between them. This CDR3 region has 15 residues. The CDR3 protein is CASSLGVGRDTEAFF. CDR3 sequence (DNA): TGTGCCAGCAGCTTAGGTGTAGGGCGGGACACTGAAGCTTTCTTT.

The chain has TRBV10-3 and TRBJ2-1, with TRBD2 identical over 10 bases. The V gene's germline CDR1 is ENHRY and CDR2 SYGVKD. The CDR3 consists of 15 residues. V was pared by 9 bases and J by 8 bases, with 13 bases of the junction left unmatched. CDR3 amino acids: CAIGVLAGGGYEQFF. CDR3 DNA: TGTGCCATTGGGGTATTAGCGGGAGGCGGCTATGAGCAGTTCTTC.

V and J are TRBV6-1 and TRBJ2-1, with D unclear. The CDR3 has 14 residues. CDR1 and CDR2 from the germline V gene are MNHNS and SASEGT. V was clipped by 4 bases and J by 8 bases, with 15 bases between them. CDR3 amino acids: CASSGPGIHYEQFF. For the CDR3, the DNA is TGTGCCAGCAGTGGGCCGGGTATTCACTATGAGCAGTTCTTC.

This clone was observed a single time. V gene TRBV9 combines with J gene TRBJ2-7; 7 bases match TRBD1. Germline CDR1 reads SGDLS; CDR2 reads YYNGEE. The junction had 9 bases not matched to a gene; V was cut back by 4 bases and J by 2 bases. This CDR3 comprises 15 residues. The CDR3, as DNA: TGTGCCAGCAGCCCACGGAGGACAGGCACCTACGAGCAGTACTTC. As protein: CASSPRRTGTYEQYF.

This CDR3 reads CSVDSAVQALYQETQYF. The DNA of the CDR3 is TGCAGCGTTGATTCGGCGGTCCAAGCCTTGTACCAAGAGACCCAGTACTTC. V gene TRBV29-1 combines with J gene TRBJ2-5; D remains unclear. Germline-derived CDR1 and CDR2 are SQVTM and ANQGSEA. The V end lost 3 bases, the J end lost 0 bases, and 20 bases lay between the germline ends. The CDR3 runs 17 residues.